These 29 T cell receptor beta chains share one sample of origin, sequenced in a study of CD8 T cells in Susac syndrome. Random-hexamer reverse transcription was applied to roughly 0.45 to 1 ug RNA. In TCRdb, the immunoSEQ multiplex PCR reads were re-called with MiXCR into one record per CDR3 protein. Of under 200,000 distinct CDR3 sequences in the sample, 92% are singletons; the top ten hold approximately 0.073%. Source material: CD4+ T cells from PBMCs. These receptors were obtained from a human donor in good health.

The genes are TRBV6-2 or TRBV6-3 and TRBJ2-2; maybe TRBD1 (6 bases). Germline V gene sequence: CDR1 MNHEY, CDR2 SVGEGT. Trimming removed 4 bases at V and 4 bases at J, with 13 bases between. This CDR3 is 15 amino acids long. The CDR3 sequence: CASSFNLGGTGELFF. CDR3 coding DNA: TGTGCCAGCAGTTTCAACTTAGGGGGCACCGGGGAGCTGTTTTTT.

This chain joins TRBV2 and TRBJ2-3; either TRBD1 or TRBD2 may fit D (5 bases each). Trimming stripped 4 bases from V and 5 bases from J, with 7 bases between. The germline CDR1 and CDR2 sequences are SNHLY and FYNNEI. The CDR3 covers 12 residues. Here the CDR3 reads CASSGGLDTQYF. CDR3 sequence (DNA): TGTGCCAGCAGTGGGGGGTTAGATACGCAGTATTTT.

The chain has TRBV28 and TRBJ1-5; D remains ambiguous. The CDR3 loop spans 15 amino acids. V lost 6 bases and J 1 base, leaving 13 bases between the germline ends. CDR1 and CDR2 (germline): MDHEN, SYDVKM. The CDR3 protein is CASRLRGLSNQPQHF. The DNA for the CDR3 is TGTGCCAGCAGGTTACGGGGTCTGAGCAATCAGCCCCAGCATTTT.

The J gene is TRBJ1-5, the V gene TRBV19; maybe TRBD1 (5 bases). V was clipped by 6 bases and J by 0 bases, with 15 bases between them. Looked up from germline, CDR1 is LNHDA and CDR2 is SQIVND (reference sequence). The CDR3 consists of 16 residues. CDR3 coding DNA: TGTGCCAGTAGCCCCGGGGGGACGGCTAGCAATCAGCCCCAGCATTTT. It encodes CASSPGGTASNQPQHF. The complete variable domain, with remaining parts taken from reference TRBV19 and TRBJ1-5, reads DGGITQSPKYLFRKEGQNVTLSCEQNLNHDAMYWYRQDPGQGLRLIYYSQIVNDFQKGDIAEGYSVSREKKESFPLTVTSAQKNPTAFYLCASSPGGTASNQPQHFGDGTRLSIL.

The chain carries TRBV12-3 or TRBV12-4 and TRBJ2-4; D is perhaps TRBD1 (6 bases). V shed 7 bases and J shed 4 bases, with 11 bases lying between them. The CDR3 extends over 13 amino acids. The CDR3 nucleotides are TGTGCCAGCACCTTGGACAGAAAAAACATTCAGTACTTC. It translates to CASTLDRKNIQYF.

The chain employs TRBV27 and TRBJ1-5; D might be TRBD1 (6 bases). The CDR3 loop spans 17 amino acids. The V and J ends lost 6 bases and 0 bases respectively, with 18 bases between them. Looked up from germline, CDR1 is MNHEY and CDR2 is SMNVEV (reference sequence). DNA of the CDR3: TGTGCCAGCAGACTAATGGGGGGCTCTTATAGCAATCAGCCCCAGCATTTT. Translating it yields CASRLMGGSYSNQPQHF.

This chain links TRBV3-1 with TRBJ2-2; TRBD2 matches 8 bases. Germline V gene lookup returns CDR1 LGHDT and CDR2 YNNKEL (reference sequence). V shed 5 bases, J shed 4 bases, and the junction held 6 bases outside the gene matches. The CDR3 runs 15 residues. CDR3 loop: CASSWAGGSTGELFF. The CDR3 DNA is TGTGCCAGCAGCTGGGCGGGAGGTTCCACCGGGGAGCTGTTTTTT.

The chain recombines TRBV28 with TRBJ2-3, with 14 bases that match TRBD2. Trimming removed 10 bases from V and 6 bases from J; junction bases left unmatched: 6. The CDR3 runs to 14 residues. Germline V gene lookup returns CDR1 MDHEN and CDR2 SYDVKM. The CDR3 spells CATGTSGRVDTQYF. Here the CDR3 DNA reads TGTGCCACCGGGACTAGCGGGAGAGTGGATACGCAGTATTTT. Supplemented by reference TRBV28 and TRBJ2-3, the full variable domain reads DVKVTQSSRYLVKRTGEKVFLECVQDMDHENMFWYRQDPGLGLRLIYFSYDVKMKEKGDIPEGYSVSREKKERFSLILESASTNQTSMYLCATGTSGRVDTQYFGPGTRLTVL.

This chain connects TRBV29-1 to TRBJ2-1; 10 bases fit TRBD1. CDR3 length: 15 amino acids. CDR1 SQVTM and CDR2 ANQGSEA come from the germline V gene. The V segment lost 6 bases and the J segment 2 bases; nucleotides outside the gene matches: 7. For the CDR3, the DNA is TGCAGCGTAAGACAGGGGGCGGAACCCTACAATGAGCAGTTCTTC. Protein sequence: CSVRQGAEPYNEQFF.

CDR3 protein: CSASWGAHRAKNIQYF. The CDR3 DNA sequence: TGCAGTGCTAGCTGGGGGGCCCACCGGGCCAAAAACATTCAGTACTTC. This chain uses TRBV20-1 with TRBJ2-4; possibly TRBD1 or TRBD2 for D (6 bases each). Trimming removed 3 bases at V and 1 base at J, with 16 bases between. Germline CDR1 reads DFQATT; CDR2 reads SNEGSKA (reference sequence). This CDR3 is 16 amino acids long.

The rearrangement links TRBV25-1 to TRBJ2-1; the D gene is possibly TRBD1 (6 bases). V lost 7 bases and J 0 bases, leaving 10 bases between the germline ends. From germline, CDR1 is MGHDK and CDR2 SYGVNS. CDR3 length: 14 residues. The CDR3 is CASTPDSSYNEQFF. The CDR3 DNA reads TGTGCCAGCACACCGGACAGCTCCTACAATGAGCAGTTCTTC.

The CDR3: CAISADGSYEQYF. DNA of the CDR3: TGTGCCATCAGCGCTGACGGCTCCTACGAGCAGTACTTC. The chain is built from TRBV10-3 and TRBJ2-7; D is ambiguous. Trimming took off 6 bases at V and 0 bases at J, with 9 bases between the two ends. The CDR3 runs 13 residues. CDR1 and CDR2 (germline): ENHRY, SYGVKD.

The V and J genes are TRBV7-9 and TRBJ2-3; 7 bases agree with TRBD1. The V segment lost 4 bases and the J segment 3 bases; nucleotides outside the gene matches: 10. The CDR3 covers 16 residues. CDR1 is SEHNR and CDR2 is FQNEAQ in the germline V gene (reference sequence). The CDR3 spells CASSYRTGSGTDTQYF. For the CDR3, the DNA is TGTGCCAGCAGCTACCGGACAGGTTCGGGAACAGATACGCAGTATTTT.

The chain joins TRBV6-5 to TRBJ2-2; 9 bases line up with TRBD2. The germline V gene encodes CDR1 MNHEY and CDR2 SVGAGI. The CDR3 is 17 amino acids. The V segment lost 0 bases and the J segment 4 bases; nucleotides outside the gene matches: 6. The CDR3 region has the DNA TGTGCCAGCAGTTACTCGGCTAGCGGGGCGTTCACCGGGGAGCTGTTTTTT. As protein: CASSYSASGAFTGELFF.

V is TRBV4-3 and J is TRBJ1-1; possibly TRBD1 for D (5 bases). V lost 0 bases to trimming and J lost 5 bases, with 19 bases between them. Germline CDR1 and CDR2: LGHNA and YSLEER. The CDR3 runs to 17 residues. This CDR3 reads CASSQDSHAGTFTEAFF. The CDR3 DNA reads TGCGCCAGCAGCCAAGATAGTCACGCTGGGACTTTTACTGAAGCTTTCTTT.

This chain connects TRBV6-2 or TRBV6-3 to TRBJ1-3; D is undetermined. This CDR3 comprises 13 residues. Germline lookup yields CDR1 MNHEY and CDR2 SVGEGT. Between the trimmed V and J ends, which lost 4 bases and 6 bases, there was a span of 10 bases. This CDR3 is CASSWMPENTIYF. The DNA for the CDR3 is TGTGCCAGCAGTTGGATGCCTGAAAACACCATATATTTT.

Notes on this clonotype: One end of the junction does not line up with germline, which may come from a read error. The chain has TRBV20-1 and TRBJ2-1; 9 bases match TRBD2. Germline CDR1 DFQATT, CDR2 SNEGSKA (reference sequence). There are 13 residues in the CDR3. The CDR3 sequence: CEDSGRYYNEQFF. The CDR3 DNA reads TGTGAGGATAGCGGGAGATATTACAATGAGCAGTTCTTC.

This chain uses TRBV10-3 with TRBJ1-1, with D unclear. This CDR3 is built from 14 residues. Trimming took 0 bases from V and 0 from J, leaving 5 bases between them. Germline V gene data show CDR1 as ENHRY and CDR2 as SYGVKD. In DNA form, the CDR3 reads TGTGCCATCAGTGAGTCAATATTGAACACTGAAGCTTTCTTT. It codes for CAISESILNTEAFF.

The V and J genes are TRBV7-2 and TRBJ1-2, with D maybe TRBD1 (5 bases). CDR3 size: 15 residues. Deletions cut 4 bases from V and 0 bases from J, with 12 bases between. Germline V gene sequence: CDR1 SGHTA, CDR2 FQGNSA. Here the CDR3 DNA reads TGTGCCAGCAGCTCCATGGGACGGCCTAACTATGGCTACACCTTC. This translates into CASSSMGRPNYGYTF.

This clonotype was recorded only once. This chain links TRBV29-1 with TRBJ2-7; possible D gene TRBD2, 5 bases. Germline V gives CDR1 SQVTM, CDR2 ANQGSEA. The CDR3 consists of 13 residues. Trimming removed 6 bases from V and 2 bases from J, with 14 bases in between. CDR3 DNA: TGCAGCGTGTCGCGCCCCGGGGCCTACGAGCAGTACTTC. As protein: CSVSRPGAYEQYF.

The chain couples TRBV24-1 to TRBJ2-3, with 7 bases identical to TRBD2. CDR3 length: 16 amino acids. V lost 0 bases and J lost 3; bases outside the gene matches: 5. CDR1 and CDR2 (germline): KGHDR, SFDVKD. The CDR3 coding sequence is TGTGCCACCAGTGATTTGCAGGGAGGGAGTACAGATACGCAGTATTTT. Translated, it gives CATSDLQGGSTDTQYF.

CDR3 sequence reads: CASSPTRNTEAFF. The CDR3 nucleotides read TGTGCCAGCAGCCCGACAAGGAACACTGAAGCTTTCTTT. This chain connects TRBV7-2 to TRBJ1-1; no definite D call. Between the trimmed V and J ends, which lost 5 bases and 1 base, there was a span of 8 bases. Germline CDR1 reads SGHTA; CDR2 reads FQGNSA. CDR3 size: 13 residues.

CDR3 sequence: CASSPGTPSSYEQYF. The CDR3 DNA follows: TGTGCCAGCAGTCCCGGGACGCCGAGCTCCTACGAGCAGTACTTC. The J gene is TRBJ2-7, the V gene TRBV28, with D tentatively TRBD1 or TRBD2 (5 bases each). V was clipped by 5 bases and J by 0 bases, with 14 bases between them. The CDR3 has 15 residues. Per the germline V gene, CDR1 is MDHEN and CDR2 is SYDVKM.

The chain employs TRBV20-1 and TRBJ2-3, with 11 nucleotides matching TRBD2. V trimming: 1 base; J trimming: 3 bases; junction bases outside the gene matches: 0. This CDR3 has 14 amino acids. The germline V gene has CDR1 DFQATT and CDR2 SNEGSKA (reference sequence). CDR3 region: CSARGTSGTDTQYF. The CDR3 DNA follows: TGCAGTGCTAGAGGGACTAGCGGGACAGATACGCAGTATTTT.

V and J are TRBV20-1 and TRBJ2-7, with 8 bases that match TRBD1. The CDR3 has 13 residues. V was pared by 5 bases and J by 7 bases, with 10 bases of the junction left unmatched. Per the germline V gene, CDR1 is DFQATT and CDR2 is SNEGSKA (reference sequence). The CDR3 is CSAPRTGLGEQYF. The CDR3 coding sequence is TGCAGTGCTCCCAGGACAGGGCTGGGAGAGCAGTACTTC.

The rearrangement links TRBV30 to TRBJ1-1; perhaps TRBD1 as D (5 bases). Germline loops: CDR1 GTSNPN, CDR2 SVGIG (reference sequence). The CDR3 sequence is 15 residues long. V shed 0 bases and J shed 6 bases, with 17 bases lying between them. CDR3 DNA sequence: TGTGCCTGGAGTGTACCCCCTCCCGTGGGGGCTGAAGCTTTCTTT. This translates into CAWSVPPPVGAEAFF.

This clonotype has just one count. The rearrangement uses TRBV5-6 and TRBJ2-1; 9 positions match TRBD1. V trimming: 1 base; J trimming: 7 bases; junction bases outside the gene matches: 6. Germline lookup yields CDR1 SGHDT and CDR2 YYEEEE. This CDR3 contains 15 residues. The CDR3 DNA reads TGTGCCAGCAGCTTGTCCGGGACAGGGAGGAATGAGCAGTTCTTC. This gives the protein CASSLSGTGRNEQFF.

The V call is TRBV6-5, the J call TRBJ2-7, with a possible D match to TRBD2 (5 bases). This CDR3 has 16 amino acids. V was trimmed by 0 bases and J by 7 bases, leaving 19 bases between them. CDR1 is MNHEY, CDR2 SVGAGI, per germline. The CDR3 DNA follows: TGTGCCAGCAGTTACTCATCGTCGGGGAATGCGAGAGAGCAGTACTTC. Protein sequence: CASSYSSSGNAREQYF.

The gene calls are TRBV6-6 and TRBJ1-1; 7 bases match TRBD1. CDR1 is MNHNY and CDR2 is SVGAGI in the germline V gene (reference sequence). V shed 7 bases, J shed 1 base, and the junction held 6 bases outside the gene matches. This CDR3 is built from 14 residues. DNA for the CDR3: TGTGCCAGCACCAGACAGGGCGAGAACACTGAAGCTTTCTTT. It encodes CASTRQGENTEAFF.